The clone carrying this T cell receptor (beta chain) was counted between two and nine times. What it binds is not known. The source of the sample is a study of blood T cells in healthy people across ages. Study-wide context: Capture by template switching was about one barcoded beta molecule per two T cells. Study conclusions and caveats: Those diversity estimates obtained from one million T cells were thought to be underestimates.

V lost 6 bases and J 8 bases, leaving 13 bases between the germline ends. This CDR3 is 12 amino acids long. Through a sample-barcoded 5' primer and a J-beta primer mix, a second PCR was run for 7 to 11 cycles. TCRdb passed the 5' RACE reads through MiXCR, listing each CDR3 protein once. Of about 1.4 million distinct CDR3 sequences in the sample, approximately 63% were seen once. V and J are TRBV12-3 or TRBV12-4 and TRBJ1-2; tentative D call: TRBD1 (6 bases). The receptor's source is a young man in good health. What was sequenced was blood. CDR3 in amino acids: CASSWDIRGYTF. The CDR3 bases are TGTGCCAGCAGCTGGGACATCCGAGGCTACACCTTC.